This passage covers 26 T cell receptor beta chains from one sample sequenced in a study of CD4 and CD8 cells across lung adenocarcinoma regions (dated by TCRdb to the late 2010s). Library preparation employed PCR. Sequencing was carried out with a HiSeq X Ten. The public reads were run again by TCRdb, first through fastp at Q25 and then through MiXCR, and only productive beta chains were kept. Duplicate CDR3 protein sequences are folded into a single record with the most common DNA and genes. The sample table records roughly 17,000 distinct CDR3 sequences; approximately 50% of these occur just once. Over 25% of the sample is held by the ten biggest clonotypes. The sample taken for sequencing was CD8+ T cells from the center of a lung tumor. The cell subset or site label corresponds to: tumor center region. Receptor source: a female donor with lung adenocarcinoma. The CD4 and CD8 labels of this study may be unreliable.

This clonotype has only a few counts. The chain has TRBV6-5 and TRBJ2-1; D is perhaps TRBD2 (5 bases). Trimming stripped 0 bases from V and 7 bases from J, with 16 bases between. The CDR3 contains 16 residues. Germline loops: CDR1 MNHEY, CDR2 SVGAGI. CDR3 bases: TGTGCCAGCAGTTACTCGAAGATGCCGGGGAAGAATGAGCAGTTCTTC. Protein sequence: CASSYSKMPGKNEQFF.

The chain joins TRBV6-1 to TRBJ2-5; TRBD2 matches 11 bases. The J call may be in error: the DNA end matches TRBJ2-7 better. CDR1 MNHNS and CDR2 SASEGT come from the germline V gene. The CDR3 contains 15 residues. The CDR3 DNA sequence: TGTGCCAGCAGTACCAGGACTAGCGGGTACTACGAGCAGTACTTC. Amino acids: CASSTRTSGYYEQYF.

By sample share, this clonotype is medium-sized. The chain joins TRBV10-2 to TRBJ2-1; 9 nucleotides align to TRBD1. CDR1 and CDR2 (germline): WSHSY, SAAADI. V was clipped by 6 bases and J by 3 bases; unmatched bases: 6. This CDR3 is 15 amino acids long. The CDR3 loop reads CASSPTGGGYNEQFF. CDR3 nucleotide sequence: TGCGCCAGCAGCCCGACAGGGGGTGGCTACAATGAGCAGTTCTTC.

This clonotype turned up a few times. V gene TRBV9 combines with J gene TRBJ2-1; 10 nucleotides match TRBD1. The J call is in doubt because the DNA end fits TRBJ2-7 better. The CDR3 runs to 16 residues. From germline, CDR1 is SGDLS and CDR2 YYNGEE. The CDR3 sequence is CASSVGHGQGGNEQYF. CDR3 nucleotide sequence: TGTGCCAGCAGCGTAGGCCATGGACAGGGGGGGAACGAGCAGTACTTC.

In its sample, this clonotype was seen a few times. The gene calls are TRBV12-3 or TRBV12-4 and TRBJ2-5; possibly TRBD2 for D (6 bases). V dropped 5 bases and J dropped 5 bases, with 12 bases sitting between them. CDR3 size: 13 residues. The CDR3 nucleotides are TGTGCCAGCAGTCAAAGACGGGGGGAGACCCAGTACTTC. Residues: CASSQRRGETQYF.

J is TRBJ2-3 and V is TRBV6-1; perhaps TRBD1 as D (9 bases). V was trimmed by 8 bases and J by 3 bases, leaving 18 bases between them. This CDR3 has 15 residues. Germline assignment: CDR1 MNHNS and CDR2 SASEGT. In DNA form, the CDR3 reads TGTGCCAGCCGGGGGGGGGACAGGGAAACAGATACGCAGTATTTT. Residues: CASRGGDRETDTQYF.

Comments on this clonotype: The junction shows a germline mismatch at one end, possibly a read error. This rearrangement joins TRBV6-1 to TRBJ2-3; tentative D call: TRBD2 (7 bases). From germline, CDR1 is MNHNS and CDR2 SASEGT. The CDR3 runs 14 residues. CDR3 sequence (DNA): TGTGGCAGCCGGTGGAGGGGGGGCAAAAACACTCAGTATTTT. Its protein is CGSRWRGGKNTQYF.

V usage is TRBV10-3 and J usage is TRBJ2-2; D unclear. In germline, CDR1 is ENHRY, CDR2 SYGVKD. This CDR3 region has 15 residues. Trimming removed 3 bases from V and 3 bases from J, with 11 bases in between. The CDR3 region is CAISDRSSDTGELFF. CDR3 nucleotides: TGTGCCATCAGTGACCGGAGCAGTGACACCGGGGAGCTGTTTTTT.

This chain joins TRBV6-2 or TRBV6-3 and TRBJ1-2; weak D call: TRBD1 (6 bases). The CDR3 runs to 13 residues. From germline, CDR1 is MNHEY and CDR2 SVGEGT. With 5 bases removed from V and 4 bases from J, the gap between germline ends came to 11 bases. The CDR3, as DNA: TGTGCCAGCAGTCGGACAGCGGTCTATGGCTACACCTTC. Protein product: CASSRTAVYGYTF.

Of note for this clonotype: One end of the junction fails to match germline, which may point to a read error. CDR3 residues: CASSPTGQPAKDIQYF. CDR3 DNA: TGTGCCAGCAGTCCTACGGGGCAGCCAGCCAAAGATATTCAGTACTTT. The chain couples TRBV6-1 to TRBJ2-4; D could derive from TRBD1 or TRBD2 (5 bases each). CDR3 length: 16 amino acids. Germline CDR1 is MNHNS and CDR2 is SASEGT.

This clonotype counts as medium-sized. The V call is TRBV6-5, the J call TRBJ2-3; TRBD2 matches at 8 bases. CDR3 size: 17 residues. Germline V lookup: CDR1 MNHEY, CDR2 SVGAGI. V lost 0 bases, J lost 1 base, and 6 bases stayed unmatched. This CDR3 reads CASSYSSVRGGTDTQYF. CDR3 DNA sequence: TGTGCCAGCAGTTACTCGAGTGTGCGGGGGGGCACAGATACGCAGTATTTT.

The table lists this clonotype with a few counts. The J gene is TRBJ1-2, the V gene TRBV7-2; 9 bases agree with TRBD1. Trimming at V came to 5 bases and at J to 8 bases, leaving 6 bases not matched to a gene. The CDR3 runs 13 residues. From germline, CDR1 is SGHTA and CDR2 FQGNSA. The chain's CDR3 is CASSRGTGSGYTF. The CDR3 DNA reads as TGTGCCAGCAGCCGAGGGACAGGGTCCGGCTACACCTTC.

This clonotype is judged medium-sized (0.01 to 0.1%). The chain couples TRBV12-3 or TRBV12-4 to TRBJ2-3; no reliable D call. This CDR3 contains 16 residues. Trimming took off 1 base at V and 8 bases at J, with 19 bases between the two ends. The CDR3 loop reads CASSLGAQLGVGTQYF. CDR3 bases: TGTGCCAGCAGTTTAGGAGCACAGCTTGGGGTGGGTACGCAGTATTTT.

The chain links TRBV4-1 to TRBJ2-5; D ambiguous. Judging by the DNA end, TRBJ2-7 fits better; the J call may be wrong. The CDR3 length is 16 residues. Germline V gene sequence: CDR1 MGHRA, CDR2 YSYEKL. CDR3 DNA sequence: TGCGCCAGCAGCCGAGACATCCCCAAGGGCCTCTACGAGCAGTACTTC. Translating it yields CASSRDIPKGLYEQYF.

This clonotype showed up just a few times. The V and J genes are TRBV20-1 and TRBJ1-2; TRBD1 agrees at 10 bases. The germline V gene encodes CDR1 DFQATT and CDR2 SNEGSKA (reference sequence). This CDR3 is built from 15 residues. The ends lost 3 bases at V and 3 bases at J; junction bases unmatched: 7. The CDR3 nucleotides read TGCAGTGCTAGGGACAGGGGGATTGATCACTATGGCTACACCTTC. Its translation is CSARDRGIDHYGYTF.

This clonotype turned up a few times. This may arise from a read error, as a much more abundant clone is one base away. This rearrangement joins TRBV7-2 to TRBJ2-1, with a tentative D call TRBD2 (5 bases). Germline V gene data show CDR1 as SGHTA and CDR2 as FQGNSA. The CDR3 contains 13 residues. Trimming stripped 4 bases from V and 10 bases from J, with 14 bases between. CDR3 loop: CASSYRGAYEQFF. CDR3 coding DNA: TGTGCCAGCAGCTACCGGGGAGCCTACGAGCAGTTCTTC.

This clonotype was found a few times. The CDR3: CASSSETGVGSQYF. CDR3 DNA: TGTGCCAGCTCCTCCGAGACAGGCGTGGGGTCCCAGTACTTC. The chain combines TRBV6-1 with TRBJ2-1; possible D gene TRBD1, 6 bases. The J call is in doubt because the DNA end fits TRBJ2-5 better. CDR1 MNHNS and CDR2 SASEGT come from the germline V gene. This CDR3 has 14 amino acids.

This clonotype was picked up many times. The J gene is TRBJ1-5, the V gene TRBV6-1; no clear D. This CDR3 is built from 13 residues. Germline V gives CDR1 MNHNS, CDR2 SASEGT. V lost 2 bases, J lost 4 bases, and 6 bases lay in between. The CDR3 reads CASSENENQPQHF. CDR3 DNA: TGTGCCAGCAGTGAAAACGAGAATCAGCCCCAGCATTTT.

To note about this clonotype: Mismatch with germline at one junction end may stem from a read error. The chain uses TRBV6-1 and TRBJ2-5; 7 bases map to TRBD1. The CDR3 length is 17 residues. Germline loops: CDR1 MNHNS, CDR2 SASEGT. The CDR3 loop reads CASSEGEGGSATETQYF. In DNA form, the CDR3 reads TGTGCCAGCAGTGAGGGGGAAGGGGGCAGCGCCACAGAGACCCAGTATTTC.

As concerns this clonotype: Compared with germline, one end of the junction differs, possibly owing to a read error. This chain connects TRBV10-3 to TRBJ2-4; possibly TRBD1 for D (5 bases). CDR1 is ENHRY and CDR2 is SYGVKD in the germline V gene. CDR3 length equals 12 residues. The CDR3 sequence is CAGLGTKNMQYF. The CDR3 region has the DNA TGTGCGGGGCTGGGAACCAAAAACATGCAGTACTTC.

V gene TRBV7-2 combines with J gene TRBJ2-3; the match to TRBD2 covers 7 bases. The DNA end favors TRBJ2-5, so the J call may be wrong. Germline loops: CDR1 SGHTA, CDR2 FQGNSA. The CDR3 consists of 16 residues. The CDR3 here is CASSLDPGTNQETQYF. Here the CDR3 DNA reads TGTGCCAGCAGCTTAGACCCCGGGACTAACCAAGAGACCCAGTACTTC.

The CDR3 loop is CASRGLRATDIQYF. DNA for the CDR3: TGCGCCAGCAGGGGGTTGAGAGCCACAGATATTCAGTACTTC. This sequence joins TRBV10-1 and TRBJ2-4; no definite D call. Trimming took off 6 bases at V and 10 bases at J, with 19 bases between the two ends. CDR3 size: 14 residues. Germline V gene lookup returns CDR1 WNHNN and CDR2 SYGVQD (reference sequence).

The rearrangement links TRBV6-1 to TRBJ2-1; maybe TRBD2 (6 bases). The assigned J gene may be wrong: the sequence end matches TRBJ2-5 better. Germline V gene lookup returns CDR1 MNHNS and CDR2 SASEGT. CDR3 length: 12 residues. CDR3 coding DNA: TGTGCCAGCAGAAGAGGAGGGGAGACCCAGTACTTC. It specifies CASRRGGETQYF.

This clonotype was seen at least ten times. The rearrangement joins TRBV6-5 to TRBJ1-5, with TRBD1 identical over 8 bases. Unmatched junction bases numbered 3, after V lost 5 bases and J lost 6 bases. Germline V gene lookup returns CDR1 MNHEY and CDR2 SVGAGI. The CDR3 is 13 amino acids. The CDR3 here is CASSNRGTQPQHF. The DNA of the CDR3 is TGTGCCAGCAGTAACAGGGGGACTCAGCCCCAGCATTTT.

The sample holds a few counts of this clonotype. The CDR3 nucleotides are TGCGCCAGCAGTGCCGGGGGAGGGGGACTAGGGGGCAATGAGCAGTTCTTC. Its protein is CASSAGGGGLGGNEQFF. The chain is built from TRBV10-2 and TRBJ2-1; 8 bases match TRBD2. The germline V gene has CDR1 WSHSY and CDR2 SAAADI. The V segment lost 4 bases and the J segment 6 bases; nucleotides outside the gene matches: 14. This CDR3 contains 17 residues.

This clonotype was counted at least ten times. The chain couples TRBV6-2 or TRBV6-3 to TRBJ2-5; D is unclear. Germline CDR1 and CDR2: MNHEY and SVGEGT. This CDR3 contains 15 residues. V was cut by 0 bases and J by 7 bases, with 15 bases left in between. CDR3 sequence: CASSYSSSPPGTQYF. The CDR3 DNA sequence: TGTGCCAGCAGTTACTCGAGCAGTCCCCCCGGGACCCAGTACTTC.